This T cell receptor (beta chain) was retrieved from a study of OX40 agonist ivuxolimab in advanced cancers. Study-wide results and caveats: Expanded clones were, on average, more numerous among CD8+ T cells than CD4+.

Autoimmune disease history or systemic immunosuppression excluded patients. About this clone: Antigen specificity is unknown.

Clones were sequenced by immunoSEQ multiplex PCR, and TCRdb holds only the in-frame ones, with some missing. The sample consists of tens of thousands of clones, nearly 90% of them appearing once. Germline lookup yields CDR1 MNHEY and CDR2 SVGAGI. The length of the CDR3 is 15 residues. With V trimmed by 0 bases and J by 7 bases, 5 bases remained unmatched. The chain links TRBV6-5 to TRBJ1-5; TRBD1 matches 8 bases. The starting material was CD4+ or CD8+ T cells sorted from blood, obtained in a trial of the OX40 agonist ivuxolimab. The receptor comes from an adult with an advanced solid tumor such as melanoma, head and neck, liver or kidney cancer. This CDR3 reads CASSYSSQGGQPQHF. In DNA, the CDR3 is TGTGCCAGCAGTTACTCTTCACAGGGGGGCCAGCCCCAGCATTTT.